These T cell receptor beta chains were read from a single sample in a study of blood T cell repertoires in COVID-19. Sequencing used immunoSEQ multiplex PCR; TCRdb keeps in-frame clones, though not all of them. The sample records 310,000 or so clones, 89% being singletons. Input material: PBMCs or T cells enriched from blood (not recorded which). The origin of the receptors is a woman between 40 and 55 years old who had recovered from COVID-19. Both conserved end residues are part of each CDR3. A D gene is named only where the DNA matches it firmly. Not all rows give a size; the values are once, few, many and, for expanded clones, a class.

cdr3_nt	cdr3_aa	d_call	j_call	clone_size	v_call	cdr3_length
TGTGCCAGCAGCGGTCGGGTGGAGCAGTTCTTC	CASSGRVEQFF	NA	TRBJ2-1	NA	TRBV28	11
TGCGCCAGCAGCACAGGGGGCCTAAGTGAAAAACTGTTTTTT	CASSTGGLSEKLFF	TRBD1	TRBJ1-4	NA	TRBV5-1	14
TGTGCCAGCAGTTTCACAGGCCGCAGTTCCTATAATTCACCCCTCCACTTT	CASSFTGRSSYNSPLHF	NA	TRBJ1-6	NA	TRBV27	17
TGTGCCATCAGTGGGTCTGGGGACAGTGAAGCTTTCTTT	CAISGSGDSEAFF	TRBD1	TRBJ1-1	NA	TRBV10-3	13
TGTGCCAGCAGTTCTAGCGGGAGATGGGGGACCCAGTACTTC	CASSSSGRWGTQYF	TRBD2	TRBJ2-5	NA	TRBV28	14
TGTGCCAGCAGTTATCCGGGACAAAACTACGAGCAGTACTTC	CASSYPGQNYEQYF	NA	TRBJ2-7	NA	TRBV11-2	14
TGTGCCAGCAGCCCCCCGGGAGCGCCCGGAAACACCATATATTTT	CASSPPGAPGNTIYF	NA	TRBJ1-3	NA	TRBV13	15
TGTGCCAGCAGCCCCGGGACACGGGAGACCCAGTACTTC	CASSPGTRETQYF	NA	TRBJ2-5	NA	TRBV9	13
TGTGCCAGCAGTAAATCCCCGACAGGGGACTACTATGGCTACACCTTC	CASSKSPTGDYYGYTF	TRBD1	TRBJ1-2	NA	TRBV7-8	16
TGTGCCAGCAAAGTACAGGGGGGAAACTATGGCTACACCTTC	CASKVQGGNYGYTF	TRBD1	TRBJ1-2	NA	TRBV13	14
TGTGCCAGCAGCTTGGCGGGAATGGGCTACGAGCAGTACTTC	CASSLAGMGYEQYF	NA	TRBJ2-7	NA	TRBV7-9	14
TGTGCCAGCGTCCCCCCGGGAGCTGAGGAGACCCAGTACTTC	CASVPPGAEETQYF	NA	TRBJ2-5	NA	TRBV11-3	14
TGTGCCAGCAGCTTAGAGGACAGGGGATCGAACTATGGCTACACCTTC	CASSLEDRGSNYGYTF	TRBD1	TRBJ1-2	NA	TRBV7-9	16
TGTGCCAGCAGTTTATCAGGGGGACGACCCCAGCATTTT	CASSLSGGRPQHF	NA	TRBJ1-5	NA	TRBV27	13
TGTGCCAGTACAAACCGAGGAGGCGGTAGCAATCAGCCCCAGCATTTT	CASTNRGGGSNQPQHF	NA	TRBJ1-5	NA	TRBV19	16
TGTGCCAGCAGTTTGTCAACAGGCCCCTACGAGCAGTACTTC	CASSLSTGPYEQYF	NA	TRBJ2-7	NA	TRBV28	14
TGTGCCAGCAGACCCTTAAGCGACGGTGCAGATACGCAGTATTTT	CASRPLSDGADTQYF	NA	TRBJ2-3	many	TRBV6-5	15
TGTGCCAGCAGCTTAGTTGGGGAGGAAAACATTCAGTACTTC	CASSLVGEENIQYF	NA	TRBJ2-4	NA	TRBV11-3	14